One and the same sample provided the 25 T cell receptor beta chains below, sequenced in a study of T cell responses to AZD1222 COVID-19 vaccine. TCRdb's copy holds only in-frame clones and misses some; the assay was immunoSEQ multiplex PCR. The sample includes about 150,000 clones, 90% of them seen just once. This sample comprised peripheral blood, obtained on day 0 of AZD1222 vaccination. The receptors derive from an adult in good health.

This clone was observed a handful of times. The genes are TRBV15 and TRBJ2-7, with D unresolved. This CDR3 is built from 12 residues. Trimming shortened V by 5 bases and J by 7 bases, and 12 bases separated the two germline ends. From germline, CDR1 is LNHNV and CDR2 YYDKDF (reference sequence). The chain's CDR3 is CATSGVRAEQYF. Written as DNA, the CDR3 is TGTGCCACCAGCGGGGTGAGAGCGGAGCAGTACTTC.

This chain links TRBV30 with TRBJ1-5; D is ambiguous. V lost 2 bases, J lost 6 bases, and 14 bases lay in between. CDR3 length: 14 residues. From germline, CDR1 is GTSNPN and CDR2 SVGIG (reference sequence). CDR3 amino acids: CAWSTLGPVQPQHF. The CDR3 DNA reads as TGTGCCTGGAGTACCCTGGGCCCTGTTCAGCCCCAGCATTTT.

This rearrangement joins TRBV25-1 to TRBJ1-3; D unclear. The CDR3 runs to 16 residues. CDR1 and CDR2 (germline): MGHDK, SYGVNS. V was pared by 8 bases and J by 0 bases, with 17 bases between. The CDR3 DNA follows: TGTGCCAGCCGCCCCCTCGGGCCCCTCTCTGGAAACACCATATATTTT. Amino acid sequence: CASRPLGPLSGNTIYF. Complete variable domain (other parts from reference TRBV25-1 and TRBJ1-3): EADIYQTPRYLVIGTGKKITLECSQTMGHDKMYWYQQDPGMELHLIHYSYGVNSTEKGDLSSESTVSRIRTEHFPLTLESARPSHTSQYLCASRPLGPLSGNTIYFGEGSWLTVV.

The DNA of the CDR3 is TGTGCCATCTTGACCCGAGGGGACGGCAAAAACATTCAGTACTTC. Protein product: CAILTRGDGKNIQYF. The rearrangement joins TRBV2 to TRBJ2-4, with D perhaps given as TRBD1 or TRBD2 (5 bases each). V was pared by 10 bases and J by 3 bases, with 19 bases between. Germline V gene sequence: CDR1 SNHLY, CDR2 FYNNEI. CDR3 length equals 15 residues.

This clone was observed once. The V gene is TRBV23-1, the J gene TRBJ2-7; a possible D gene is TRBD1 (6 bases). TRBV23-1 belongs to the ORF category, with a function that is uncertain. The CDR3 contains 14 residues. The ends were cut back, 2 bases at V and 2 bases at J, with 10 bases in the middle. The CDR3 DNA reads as TGCGCCAGCAGTCAAGGGGACAATGCCTACGAGCAGTACTTC. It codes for CASSQGDNAYEQYF.

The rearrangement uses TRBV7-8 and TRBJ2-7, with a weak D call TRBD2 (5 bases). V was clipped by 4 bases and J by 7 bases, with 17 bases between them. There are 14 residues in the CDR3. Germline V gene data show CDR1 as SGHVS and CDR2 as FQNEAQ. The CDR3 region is CASSSPPRVWEQYF. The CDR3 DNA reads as TGTGCCAGCAGCTCGCCCCCGAGGGTGTGGGAGCAGTACTTC.

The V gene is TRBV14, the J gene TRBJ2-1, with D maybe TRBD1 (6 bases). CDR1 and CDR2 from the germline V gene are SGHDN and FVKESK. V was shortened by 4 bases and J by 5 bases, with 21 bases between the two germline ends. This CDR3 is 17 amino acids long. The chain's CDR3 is CASSPILGQGLHNEQFF. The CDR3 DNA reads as TGTGCCAGCAGCCCTATTCTGGGGCAGGGGTTGCACAATGAGCAGTTCTTC. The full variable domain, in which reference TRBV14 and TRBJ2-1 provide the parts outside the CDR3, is EAGVTQFPSHSVIEKGQTVTLRCDPISGHDNLYWYRRVMGKEIKFLLHFVKESKQDESGMPNNRFLAERTGGTYSTLKVQPAELEDSGVYFCASSPILGQGLHNEQFFGPGTRLTVL.

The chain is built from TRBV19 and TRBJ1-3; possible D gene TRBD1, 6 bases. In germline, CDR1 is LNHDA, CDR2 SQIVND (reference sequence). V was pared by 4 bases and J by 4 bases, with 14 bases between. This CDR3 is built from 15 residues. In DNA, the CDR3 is TGTGCCAGTAGTAACACGGAGGGGGGAGGAAACACCATATATTTT. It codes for CASSNTEGGGNTIYF.

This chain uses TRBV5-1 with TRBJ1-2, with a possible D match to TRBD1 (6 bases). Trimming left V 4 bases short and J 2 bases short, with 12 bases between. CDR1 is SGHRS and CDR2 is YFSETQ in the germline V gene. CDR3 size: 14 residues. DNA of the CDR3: TGCGCCAGCAGCGGTACAGGGTTGAACTATGGCTACACCTTC. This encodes CASSGTGLNYGYTF.

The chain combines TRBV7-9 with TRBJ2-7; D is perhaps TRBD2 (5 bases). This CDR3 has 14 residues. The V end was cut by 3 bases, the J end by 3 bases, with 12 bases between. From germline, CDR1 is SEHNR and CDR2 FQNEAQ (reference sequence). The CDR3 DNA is TGTGCCAGCAGCTTTCGGACTCGGCACTACGAGCAGTACTTC. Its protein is CASSFRTRHYEQYF. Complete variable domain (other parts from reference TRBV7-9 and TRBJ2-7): DTGVSQNPRHKITKRGQNVTFRCDPISEHNRLYWYRQTLGQGPEFLTYFQNEAQLEKSRLLSDRFSAERPKGSFSTLEIQRTEQGDSAMYLCASSFRTRHYEQYFGPGTRLTVT.

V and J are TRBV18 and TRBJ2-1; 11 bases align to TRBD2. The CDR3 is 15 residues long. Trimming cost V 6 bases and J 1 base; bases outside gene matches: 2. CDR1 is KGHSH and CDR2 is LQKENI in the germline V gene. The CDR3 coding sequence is TGTGCCAGCTCGGGACTAGCGGTTTCCTACAATGAGCAGTTCTTC. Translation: CASSGLAVSYNEQFF. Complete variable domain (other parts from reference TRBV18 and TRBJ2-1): NAGVMQNPRHLVRRRGQEARLRCSPMKGHSHVYWYRQLPEEGLKFMVYLQKENIIDESGMPKERFSAEFPKEGPSILRIQQVVRGDSAAYFCASSGLAVSYNEQFFGPGTRLTVL.

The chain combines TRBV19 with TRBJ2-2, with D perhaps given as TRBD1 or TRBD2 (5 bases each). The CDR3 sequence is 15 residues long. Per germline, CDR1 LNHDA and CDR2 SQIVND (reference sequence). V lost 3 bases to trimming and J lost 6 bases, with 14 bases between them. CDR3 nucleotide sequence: TGTGCCAGTAGTATGTCGAGGGACGGGGCCGGGGAGCTGTTTTTT. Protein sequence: CASSMSRDGAGELFF.

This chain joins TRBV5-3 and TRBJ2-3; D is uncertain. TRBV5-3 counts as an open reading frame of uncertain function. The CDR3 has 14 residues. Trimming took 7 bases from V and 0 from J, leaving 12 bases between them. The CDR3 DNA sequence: TGTGCCAGACTGCGAGGAGCTAGCACAGATACGCAGTATTTT. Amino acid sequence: CARLRGASTDTQYF.

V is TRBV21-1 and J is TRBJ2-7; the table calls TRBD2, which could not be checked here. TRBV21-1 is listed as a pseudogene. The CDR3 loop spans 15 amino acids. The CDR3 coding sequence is TGTGCCAGCGGGACGACTCTAGCGGAAACCTACGAGCAGTACTTC. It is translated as CASGTTLAETYEQYF.

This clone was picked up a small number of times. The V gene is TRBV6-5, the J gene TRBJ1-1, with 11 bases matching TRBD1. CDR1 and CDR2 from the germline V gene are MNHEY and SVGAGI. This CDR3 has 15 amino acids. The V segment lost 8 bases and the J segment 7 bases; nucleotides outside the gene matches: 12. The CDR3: CASALKPGQGVEAFF. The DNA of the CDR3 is TGTGCCAGCGCATTGAAACCGGGACAGGGGGTTGAAGCTTTCTTT.

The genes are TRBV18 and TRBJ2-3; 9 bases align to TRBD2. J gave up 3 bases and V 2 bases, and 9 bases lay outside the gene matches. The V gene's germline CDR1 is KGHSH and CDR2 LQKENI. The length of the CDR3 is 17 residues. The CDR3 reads CASSPVGSGSITDTQYF. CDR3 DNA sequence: TGTGCCAGCTCACCAGTCGGTAGCGGGAGTATAACAGATACGCAGTATTTT. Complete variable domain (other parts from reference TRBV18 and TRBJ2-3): NAGVMQNPRHLVRRRGQEARLRCSPMKGHSHVYWYRQLPEEGLKFMVYLQKENIIDESGMPKERFSAEFPKEGPSILRIQQVVRGDSAAYFCASSPVGSGSITDTQYFGPGTRLTVL.

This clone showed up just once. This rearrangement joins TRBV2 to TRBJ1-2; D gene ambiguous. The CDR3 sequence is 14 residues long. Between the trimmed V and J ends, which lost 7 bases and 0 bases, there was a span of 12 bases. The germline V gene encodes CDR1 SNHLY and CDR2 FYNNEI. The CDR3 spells CASTARGPNYGYTF. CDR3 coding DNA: TGTGCCAGCACCGCGCGGGGTCCTAACTATGGCTACACCTTC.

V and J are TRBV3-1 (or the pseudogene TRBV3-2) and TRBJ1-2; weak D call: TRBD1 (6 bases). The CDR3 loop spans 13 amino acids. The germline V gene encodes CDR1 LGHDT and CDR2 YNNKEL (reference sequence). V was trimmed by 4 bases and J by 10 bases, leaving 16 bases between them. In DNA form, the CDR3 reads TGTGCCAGCAGCCGATCACAGGGTTCTAACTACACCTTC. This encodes CASSRSQGSNYTF.

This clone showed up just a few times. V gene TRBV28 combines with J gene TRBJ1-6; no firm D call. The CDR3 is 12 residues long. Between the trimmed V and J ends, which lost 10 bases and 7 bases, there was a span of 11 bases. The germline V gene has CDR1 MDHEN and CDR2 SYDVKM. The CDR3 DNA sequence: TGTGCCACCCTACTAAGGAATTCACCCCTCCACTTT. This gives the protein CATLLRNSPLHF.

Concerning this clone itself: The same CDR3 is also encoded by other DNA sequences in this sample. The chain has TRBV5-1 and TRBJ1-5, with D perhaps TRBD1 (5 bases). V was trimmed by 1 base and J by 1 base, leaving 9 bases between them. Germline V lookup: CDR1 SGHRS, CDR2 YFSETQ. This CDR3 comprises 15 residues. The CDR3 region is CASSLTGPSNQPQHF. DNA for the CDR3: TGCGCCAGCAGCTTGACAGGCCCAAGCAATCAGCCCCAGCATTTT. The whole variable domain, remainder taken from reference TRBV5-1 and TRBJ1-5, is KAGVTQTPRYLIKTRGQQVTLSCSPISGHRSVSWYQQTPGQGLQFLFEYFSETQRNKGNFPGRFSGRQFSNSRSEMNVSTLELGDSALYLCASSLTGPSNQPQHFGDGTRLSIL.

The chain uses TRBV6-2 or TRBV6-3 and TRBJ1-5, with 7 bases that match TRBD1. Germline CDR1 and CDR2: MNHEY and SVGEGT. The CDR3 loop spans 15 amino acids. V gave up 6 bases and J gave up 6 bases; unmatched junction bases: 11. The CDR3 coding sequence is TGTGCCAGCAGCGGACCAGGGGGTGGGAGTCAGCCCCAGCATTTT. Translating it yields CASSGPGGGSQPQHF.

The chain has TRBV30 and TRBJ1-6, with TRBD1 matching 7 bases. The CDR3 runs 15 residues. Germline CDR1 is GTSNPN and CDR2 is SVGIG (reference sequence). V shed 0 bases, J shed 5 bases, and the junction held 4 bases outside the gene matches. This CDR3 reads CAWSVRGQDNSPLHF. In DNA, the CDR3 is TGTGCCTGGAGTGTAAGGGGGCAGGATAATTCACCCCTCCACTTT.

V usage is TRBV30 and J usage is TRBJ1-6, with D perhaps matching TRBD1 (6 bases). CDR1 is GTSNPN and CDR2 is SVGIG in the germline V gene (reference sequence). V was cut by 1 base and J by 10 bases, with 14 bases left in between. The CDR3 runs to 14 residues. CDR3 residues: CAWSALGARSPLHF. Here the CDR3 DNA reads TGTGCCTGGAGTGCGTTGGGGGCCCGGTCACCCCTCCACTTT.

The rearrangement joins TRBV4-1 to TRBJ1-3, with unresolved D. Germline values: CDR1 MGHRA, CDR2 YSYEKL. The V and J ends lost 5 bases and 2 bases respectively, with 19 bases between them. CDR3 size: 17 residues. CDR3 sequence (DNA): TGCGCCAGCAGCAGCAGGACCGCGGGGATTGCTGGAAACACCATATATTTT. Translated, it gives CASSSRTAGIAGNTIYF.

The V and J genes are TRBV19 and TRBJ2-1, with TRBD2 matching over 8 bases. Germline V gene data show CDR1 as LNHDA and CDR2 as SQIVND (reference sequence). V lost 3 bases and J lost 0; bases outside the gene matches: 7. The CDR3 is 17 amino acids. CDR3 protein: CASSIPLSGSSYNEQFF. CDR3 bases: TGTGCCAGTAGTATCCCATTAAGCGGGAGCTCCTACAATGAGCAGTTCTTC.